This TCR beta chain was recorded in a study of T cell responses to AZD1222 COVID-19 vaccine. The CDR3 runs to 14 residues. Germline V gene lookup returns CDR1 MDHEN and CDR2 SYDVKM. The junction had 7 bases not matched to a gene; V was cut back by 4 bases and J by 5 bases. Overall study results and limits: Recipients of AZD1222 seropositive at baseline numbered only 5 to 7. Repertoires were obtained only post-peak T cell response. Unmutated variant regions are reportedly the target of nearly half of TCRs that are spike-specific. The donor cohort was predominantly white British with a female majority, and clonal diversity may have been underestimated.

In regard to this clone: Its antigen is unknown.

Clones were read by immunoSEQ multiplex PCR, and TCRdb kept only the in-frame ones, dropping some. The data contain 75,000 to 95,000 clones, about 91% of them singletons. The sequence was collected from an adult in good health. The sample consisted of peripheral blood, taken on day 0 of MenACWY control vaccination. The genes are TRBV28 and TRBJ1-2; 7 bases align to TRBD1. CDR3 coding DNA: TGTGCCAGCAGTTGGTTTCAGGGGGGATATGGCTACACCTTC. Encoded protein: CASSWFQGGYGYTF.